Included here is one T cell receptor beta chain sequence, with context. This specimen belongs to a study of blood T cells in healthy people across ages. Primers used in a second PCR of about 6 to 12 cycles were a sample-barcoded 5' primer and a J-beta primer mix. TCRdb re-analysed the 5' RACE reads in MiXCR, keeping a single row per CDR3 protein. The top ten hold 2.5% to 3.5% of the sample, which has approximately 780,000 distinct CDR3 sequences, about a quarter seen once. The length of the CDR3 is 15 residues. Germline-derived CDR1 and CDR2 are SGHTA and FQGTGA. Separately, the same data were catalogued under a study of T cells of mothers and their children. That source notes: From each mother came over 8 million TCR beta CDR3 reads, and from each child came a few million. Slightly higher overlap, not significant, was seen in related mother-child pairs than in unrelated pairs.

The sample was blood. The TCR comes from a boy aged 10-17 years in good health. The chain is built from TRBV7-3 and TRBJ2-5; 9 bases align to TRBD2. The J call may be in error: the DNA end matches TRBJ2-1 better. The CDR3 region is CASSLMAGGTNEQFF. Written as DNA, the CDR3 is TGTGCCAGCAGCTTAATGGCGGGGGGGACCAATGAGCAGTTCTTC.